The 10 T cell receptor beta chains listed next were all sequenced from one sample in a study of blood T cell repertoires in COVID-19. Profiling relied on immunoSEQ multiplex PCR, and the TCRdb table lists in-frame clones only, not all of them. The sample shows 97,000 or so clones, around nine tenths of them seen only once. Sequencing used peripheral blood. Receptors were obtained from a man aged 50 to 59 with active COVID-19.

This chain joins TRBV5-1 and TRBJ2-7; 15 bases are shared with TRBD2. Germline CDR1 SGHRS, CDR2 YFSETQ. The V and J ends lost 4 bases and 3 bases, in that order; junction bases with no gene match: 8. The CDR3 length is 17 residues. This CDR3 is CASSPRTSGGVSYEQYF. In DNA form, the CDR3 reads TGCGCCAGCAGCCCGCGGACTAGCGGGGGGGTGAGCTACGAGCAGTACTTC.

The chain combines TRBV24-1 with TRBJ2-2; 11 bases fit TRBD2. This CDR3 contains 16 residues. J was trimmed by 4 bases and V by 6 bases; bases with no gene match: 6. Germline V gives CDR1 KGHDR, CDR2 SFDVKD. Here the CDR3 reads CATSPSGGLVTGELFF. The CDR3 bases are TGTGCCACCAGTCCTAGCGGGGGGTTGGTCACCGGGGAGCTGTTTTTT.

The chain links TRBV5-1 to TRBJ2-3; TRBD2 matches at 12 bases. The CDR3 has 18 residues. V trimming: 4 bases; J trimming: 2 bases; junction bases outside the gene matches: 11. Germline V gives CDR1 SGHRS, CDR2 YFSETQ. The CDR3 loop reads CASSPQSLAGGLTDTQYF. The CDR3 DNA reads TGCGCCAGCAGCCCGCAATCACTAGCGGGGGGCCTCACAGATACGCAGTATTTT.

The chain combines TRBV28 with TRBJ2-5; the match to TRBD1 covers 11 bases. Germline assignment: CDR1 MDHEN and CDR2 SYDVKM. Unmatched junction bases numbered 7, after V lost 9 bases and J lost 1 base. The CDR3 spans 15 residues. CDR3 in DNA: TGTGCCAGTAAAGGGACAGGGGGTGGCCAAGAGACCCAGTACTTC. Amino acids: CASKGTGGGQETQYF.

This clone occurred a few times. V is TRBV7-2 and J is TRBJ2-4; perhaps TRBD1 as D (5 bases). In germline, CDR1 is SGHTA, CDR2 FQGNSA. This CDR3 spans 16 amino acids. Trimming took 1 base from V and 1 from J, leaving 11 bases between them. CDR3 in amino acids: CASSLEAGIAKNIQYF. The CDR3 DNA follows: TGTGCCAGCAGCTTAGAAGCAGGGATCGCCAAAAACATTCAGTACTTC.

V usage is TRBV6-6 and J usage is TRBJ1-5; no clear D. Looked up from germline, CDR1 is MNHNY and CDR2 is SVGAGI (reference sequence). The CDR3 has 12 residues. Between the trimmed V and J ends, which lost 3 bases and 7 bases, there was a span of 7 bases. CDR3 residues: CASSYEGQPQHF. In DNA, the CDR3 is TGTGCCAGCAGTTATGAGGGCCAGCCCCAGCATTTT.

The rearrangement joins TRBV14 to TRBJ2-7, with 8 nucleotides matching TRBD1. The CDR3 sequence is 15 residues long. In germline, CDR1 is SGHDN, CDR2 FVKESK. Unmatched junction bases numbered 12, after V lost 2 bases and J lost 9 bases. In DNA, the CDR3 is TGTGCCAGCAGCCAATCCCTACTGGACAGGGTCGGGCAGTACTTC. Protein: CASSQSLLDRVGQYF.

This clone was counted between two and nine times. The rearrangement uses TRBV2 and TRBJ2-2; 12 bases are a match to TRBD2. The junction had 5 bases not matched to a gene; V was cut back by 6 bases and J by 6 bases. The CDR3 sequence is 15 residues long. Per germline, CDR1 SNHLY and CDR2 FYNNEI. CDR3 sequence: CASRTSGGSSGELFF. CDR3 nucleotide sequence: TGTGCCAGCAGAACTAGCGGGGGGTCCTCCGGGGAGCTGTTTTTT.

V usage is TRBV6-6 and J usage is TRBJ1-2; no definite D call. The CDR3 spans 13 residues. Trimming removed 5 bases at V and 3 bases at J, with 10 bases between. Germline V gene sequence: CDR1 MNHNY, CDR2 SVGAGI (reference sequence). The chain's CDR3 is CASSPERYYGYTF. The CDR3, as DNA: TGTGCCAGCAGTCCGGAGAGGTACTATGGCTACACCTTC.

The chain has TRBV11-2 and TRBJ2-7; D ambiguous. Looked up from germline, CDR1 is SGHAT and CDR2 is FQNNGV. V was cut by 4 bases and J by 3 bases, with 4 bases left in between. The CDR3 covers 11 residues. The CDR3 spells CASSSLYEQYF. In DNA, the CDR3 is TGTGCCAGCAGCTCCCTCTACGAGCAGTACTTC.